A single sample gave rise to the 9 T cell receptor beta chains below, sequenced in a study of cytotoxic CD8 clonotypes in ibrutinib-treated CLL. Sequencing used immunoSEQ multiplex PCR; TCRdb keeps in-frame clones, though not all of them. This table holds approximately 130,000 clones, approximately 80% found once. This sample comprised PBMCs, obtained after 24 months of ibrutinib treatment. These receptor sequences come from a human donor with chronic lymphocytic leukemia.

J is TRBJ1-5 and V is TRBV19, with D possibly being TRBD1 (5 bases). The ends were cut back, 5 bases at V and 2 bases at J, with 10 bases in the middle. This CDR3 is built from 14 residues. CDR1 and CDR2 (germline): LNHDA, SQIVND (reference sequence). CDR3 nucleotide sequence: TGTGCCAGTAGTCCCGGGGGGGGCAATCAGCCCCAGCATTTT. It encodes CASSPGGGNQPQHF.

The genes are TRBV4-2 and TRBJ2-1, with 10 bases lining up with TRBD2. V lost 7 bases to trimming and J lost 4 bases; unmatched junction nucleotides: 1. The CDR3 loop spans 13 amino acids. CDR1 is LGHNA and CDR2 is YNFKEQ in the germline V gene. The CDR3 DNA sequence: TGTGCCAGCAAAGCGGGGGGGTACAATGAGCAGTTCTTC. It translates to CASKAGGYNEQFF.

In DNA form, the CDR3 reads TGTGCCAGCAGTTTCGGCGGCAATCAGCCCCAGCATTTT. Protein sequence: CASSFGGNQPQHF. V gene TRBV6-5 combines with J gene TRBJ1-5; D not resolved. The ends were cut back, 4 bases at V and 2 bases at J, with 6 bases in the middle. Germline values: CDR1 MNHEY, CDR2 SVGAGI. The CDR3 has 13 residues.

DNA for the CDR3: TGTGCCAGCAGCTTGGTGGGCGGTAGCACAGATACGCAGTATTTT. Protein: CASSLVGGSTDTQYF. The chain joins TRBV5-6 to TRBJ2-3; the D is unclear. Between the trimmed V and J ends, which lost 0 bases and 0 bases, there was a span of 8 bases. CDR3 size: 15 residues. Germline CDR1 and CDR2: SGHDT and YYEEEE.

The CDR3 loop is CASSQDGDRFYGYTF. The CDR3, as DNA: TGTGCCAGCAGCCAAGATGGGGACAGGTTCTATGGCTACACCTTC. The rearrangement uses TRBV4-2 and TRBJ1-2, with 8 bases lining up with TRBD1. CDR1 and CDR2 (germline): LGHNA, YNFKEQ. Trimming took 0 bases from V and 4 from J; bases not matched to a gene: 4. This CDR3 comprises 15 residues.

The chain is built from TRBV6-6 and TRBJ1-6, with D perhaps TRBD1 (6 bases). This CDR3 has 14 residues. Germline V gives CDR1 MNHNY, CDR2 SVGAGI (reference sequence). Trimming took 5 bases from V and 9 from J, leaving 14 bases between them. The CDR3, as DNA: TGTGCCAGCAGTACCCTAGGGGGTGGTTCACCCCTCCACTTT. Translating it yields CASSTLGGGSPLHF.

This chain links TRBV6-6 with TRBJ1-3; 8 positions match TRBD1. The V segment lost 11 bases and the J segment 4 bases; nucleotides outside the gene matches: 7. CDR1 MNHNY and CDR2 SVGAGI come from the germline V gene (reference sequence). This CDR3 contains 13 residues. CDR3 amino acids: CAVQTGVGNTIYF. Written as DNA, the CDR3 is TGTGCCGTCCAGACAGGGGTGGGAAACACCATATATTTT.

The rearrangement links TRBV27 to TRBJ1-2; D is perhaps TRBD1 (5 bases). V was pared by 6 bases and J by 3 bases, with 11 bases between. Germline CDR1 reads MNHEY; CDR2 reads SMNVEV (reference sequence). This CDR3 region has 13 residues. The CDR3: CASSQGVYYGYTF. As DNA, the CDR3 is TGTGCCAGCAGCCAAGGGGTGTACTATGGCTACACCTTC.

This sequence joins TRBV6-6 and TRBJ1-5; the match to TRBD1 covers 7 bases. V was pared by 6 bases and J by 4 bases, with 9 bases of the junction left unmatched. The CDR3 sequence is 15 residues long. Looked up from germline, CDR1 is MNHNY and CDR2 is SVGAGI (reference sequence). CDR3 sequence: CASSQQQGRNQPQHF. CDR3 DNA sequence: TGTGCCAGCAGCCAGCAACAGGGGAGGAATCAGCCCCAGCATTTT.